This T cell receptor beta chain was documented in a study of metastatic and nonmetastatic thyroid tumors. Background on the study: Both malignant and benign thyroid patients supplied peripheral blood and tumor or nodule tissue samples, across which the repertoires of these patients were then compared.

V lost 7 bases and J lost 7, with 14 bases in between. In germline, CDR1 is SEHNR, CDR2 FQNEAQ (reference sequence). The CDR3 loop spans 13 amino acids. TCRdb re-called the PCR reads with MiXCR. The table includes 30,000 to 50,000 clones, approximately 20% detected once. Thyroid surgery was performed in patients who had received no treatment beforehand. This clone showed up many times. The chain uses TRBV7-9 and TRBJ2-1; a possible D gene is TRBD1 (6 bases). The specimen was tumor tissue. This receptor was identified in a female donor with papillary thyroid cancer or a benign thyroid nodule (not recorded which). Some clones in this sample may be carry-over from other donors' samples. The CDR3 DNA follows: TGTGCCAGCATCCGAGGAAGGGGGAATGAGCAGTTCTTC. It codes for CASIRGRGNEQFF.